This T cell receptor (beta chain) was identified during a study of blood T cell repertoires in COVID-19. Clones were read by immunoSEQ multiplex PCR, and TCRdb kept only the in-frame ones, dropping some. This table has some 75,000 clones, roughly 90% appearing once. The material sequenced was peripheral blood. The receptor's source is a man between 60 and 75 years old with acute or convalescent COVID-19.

This CDR3 reads CASSRGQGNTEAFF. The CDR3 DNA sequence: TGTGCCAGCAGTCGAGGACAGGGGAACACTGAAGCTTTCTTT. The V and J genes are TRBV2 and TRBJ1-1, with 8 bases matching TRBD1. From germline, CDR1 is SNHLY and CDR2 FYNNEI. The junction had 3 bases not matched to a gene; V was cut back by 5 bases and J by 1 base. The CDR3 is made up of 14 amino acids.